Sequencing of this TCR beta chain was carried out in a study of blood T cells in healthy people across ages. The use of a sample-barcoded 5' primer and a J-beta primer mix characterized a second PCR of roughly 6 to 11 cycles. Every sample gave at least 2.5 million paired-end reads containing CDR3. One entry per CDR3 protein, called by TCRdb with MiXCR from the 5' RACE reads. The profile shows 500,000 to 700,000 distinct CDR3 sequences, about 30% of them singletons. Losses at the gene ends were 4 bases for V and 5 bases for J; bases not matched to a gene: 13. CDR1 is DFQATT, CDR2 SNEGSKA, per germline (reference sequence). The CDR3 is made up of 16 amino acids. The sample holds many counts of this clonotype.

The chain recombines TRBV20-1 with TRBJ2-7, with 11 nucleotides matching TRBD2. Sequencing input: blood. This receptor was obtained from an elderly woman in good health. In DNA, the CDR3 is TGCAGTGCTATCTCTAGCGGGGGGTCCAAACGGAACGAGCAGTACTTC. Its protein product is CSAISSGGSKRNEQYF.